This T cell receptor beta chain was profiled in a study of T cell changes during pregnancy in multiple sclerosis. Using immunoSEQ multiplex PCR, the repertoire was profiled, and TCRdb retains in-frame clones only, with some absent. The sample yields about 35,000 clones, under 95% seen once. The germline gives CDR1 MNHNY, CDR2 SVGAGI (reference sequence). Trimming removed 6 bases at V and 5 bases at J, with 8 bases between. The CDR3 is made up of 11 amino acids. The chain couples TRBV6-6 to TRBJ2-7; D gene unclear. The clonotype comes from a female donor in good health, enrolled as a control in a pregnancy study. The sample consisted of peripheral blood, taken in the third trimester of pregnancy. Here the CDR3 reads CASSLPHEQYF. The DNA for the CDR3 is TGTGCCAGCAGCCTACCCCACGAGCAGTACTTC.